This is a list of T cell receptor beta chains from one sample in a study of cytomegalovirus exposure and HLA in healthy donors. Only in-frame clones appear in the TCRdb table, and some are missing; sequencing was by immunoSEQ multiplex PCR. This repertoire shows some 150,000 clones, roughly 80% found once; its top ten account for 2.9%. The sequenced sample consisted of PBMCs. The receptors stem from a woman aged 25 to 39 in good health and CMV-seronegative. Each CDR3 is given with its conserved first and last residue. The order of the fields is clone size, D gene, J gene, V gene, CDR3 protein, CDR3 DNA. The D gene is left open where the match is weak. A row's size may be missing; if present it is once, few, many or a size class.

.,.,TRBJ2-3,TRBV9,CASSVLSLAGDTQYF,TGTGCCAGCAGCGTACTCTCACTAGCCGGAGATACGCAGTATTTT
.,TRBD1,TRBJ1-4,TRBV7-9,CASSPPGQSREKLFF,TGTGCCAGCAGCCCGCCGGGACAGTCGAGAGAAAAACTGTTTTTT
.,TRBD1,TRBJ2-3,TRBV30,CAWTLGQGPSTDTQYF,TGTGCCTGGACCCTGGGACAGGGCCCTAGCACAGATACGCAGTATTTT
.,.,TRBJ2-5,TRBV7-7,CASSLGPSVETQYF,TGTGCCAGCAGCCTAGGGCCTAGCGTAGAGACCCAGTACTTC
.,.,TRBJ1-1,TRBV15,CATSWGGNTEAFF,TGTGCCACCAGCTGGGGGGGGAACACTGAAGCTTTCTTT
.,TRBD2,TRBJ2-1,TRBV7-9,CASSPSAGGIIYNEQFF,TGTGCCAGCAGCCCGTCGGCGGGAGGGATTATTTACAATGAGCAGTTCTTC
.,TRBD1,TRBJ2-7,TRBV4-3,CASSQEDRVSEQYF,TGCGCCAGCAGCCAAGAGGACAGGGTATCGGAGCAGTACTTC
.,TRBD1,TRBJ1-5,TRBV19,CASTGRTGLPQHF,TGTGCCAGTACCGGGAGGACAGGGCTGCCCCAGCATTTT
.,TRBD1,TRBJ1-5,TRBV2,CASSDGQGGQPQHF,TGTGCCAGCAGTGACGGACAGGGGGGTCAGCCCCAGCATTTT
.,.,TRBJ1-1,TRBV7-8,CASDRQNTEAFF,TGTGCCAGCGACAGACAGAACACTGAAGCTTTCTTT
few,TRBD2,TRBJ2-7,TRBV5-6,CASSSSGRLGEQYF,TGTGCCAGCTCCTCTAGCGGGAGATTAGGCGAGCAGTACTTC
.,TRBD2,TRBJ2-3,TRBV10-2,CASSLAGGPSNTQYF,TGCGCCAGCAGCTTAGCGGGAGGGCCCTCAAATACGCAGTATTTT
few,.,TRBJ1-4,TRBV19,CASQRGESDNEKLFF,TGTGCCAGTCAACGGGGGGAATCGGATAATGAAAAACTGTTTTTT
.,.,TRBJ2-7,TRBV30,CAWSAGTHVIRGQYF,TGTGCCTGGAGTGCTGGAACACACGTTATACGAGGGCAGTACTTC
.,.,TRBJ2-1,TRBV7-5,CARSDRGSSYNEQFF,TGTGCCAGAAGTGACAGGGGAAGCTCCTACAATGAGCAGTTCTTC
.,TRBD1,TRBJ1-2,TRBV18,CASSKGTDYGYTF,TGTGCCAGCTCAAAAGGGACAGACTATGGCTACACCTTC
.,.,TRBJ2-7,TRBV10-3,CAITEGGVYEQYF,TGTGCCATCACAGAGGGAGGTGTGTACGAGCAGTACTTC
.,.,TRBJ2-7,TRBV6-5,CASSPRPYEQYF,TGTGCCAGCAGCCCCCGTCCCTACGAGCAGTACTTC
.,TRBD2,TRBJ2-3,TRBV7-8,CASSLVIRGGTSTDTQYF,TGTGCCAGCAGCTTGGTGATACGGGGGGGGACTAGCACAGATACGCAGTATTTT
few,.,TRBJ1-5,TRBV4-3,CASSQDWGGNQPQHF,TGCGCCAGCAGCCAAGATTGGGGGGGCAATCAGCCCCAGCATTTT
.,TRBD1,TRBJ1-4,TRBV7-9,CASSNPGQDFSREKLFF,TGTGCCAGCAGTAATCCGGGACAGGACTTCTCTCGCGAAAAACTGTTTTTT
.,TRBD2,TRBJ2-1,TRBV27,CASSSGTSGSLEQFF,TGTGCCAGCAGTTCCGGGACTAGCGGGAGCCTTGAGCAGTTCTTC
.,TRBD2,TRBJ2-5,TRBV6-5,CASKLAGGPSETQYF,TGTGCCAGCAAGCTAGCGGGAGGGCCGTCAGAGACCCAGTACTTC
.,.,TRBJ2-7,TRBV9,CASSVAPSSYEQYF,TGTGCCAGCAGCGTAGCGCCTAGCTCCTACGAGCAGTACTTC
.,TRBD2,TRBJ2-3,TRBV7-6,CASSPGTSGSLDTQYF,TGTGCCAGCAGCCCTGGGACTAGCGGGAGCTTAGATACGCAGTATTTT